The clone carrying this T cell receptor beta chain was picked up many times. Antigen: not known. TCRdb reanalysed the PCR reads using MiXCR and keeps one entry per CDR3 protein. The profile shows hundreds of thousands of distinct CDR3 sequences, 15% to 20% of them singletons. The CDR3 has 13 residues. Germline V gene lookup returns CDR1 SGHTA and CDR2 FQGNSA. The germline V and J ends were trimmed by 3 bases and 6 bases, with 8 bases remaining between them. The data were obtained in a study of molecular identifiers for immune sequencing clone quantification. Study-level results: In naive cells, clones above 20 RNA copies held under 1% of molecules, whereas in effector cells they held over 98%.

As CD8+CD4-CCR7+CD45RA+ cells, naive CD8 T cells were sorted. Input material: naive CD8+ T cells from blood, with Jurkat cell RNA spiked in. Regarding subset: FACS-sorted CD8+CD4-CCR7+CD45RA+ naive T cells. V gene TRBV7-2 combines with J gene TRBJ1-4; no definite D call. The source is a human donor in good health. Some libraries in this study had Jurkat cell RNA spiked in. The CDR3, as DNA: TGTGCCAGCAGCTTTTCGCGTTATGAAAAACTGTTTTTT. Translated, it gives CASSFSRYEKLFF.